The 18 T cell receptor beta chains given below trace back to one sample, sequenced in a study of cytomegalovirus exposure and HLA in healthy donors. PCR amplification relied on 60 Vbeta primers (plus 13 Jbeta primers). Clones were read by immunoSEQ multiplex PCR, and TCRdb kept only the in-frame ones, dropping some. The sample has some 160,000 clones; 70% to 80% are singletons. The sequenced material came from PBMCs. These receptors were taken from a man in his sixties in good health and CMV-seronegative.

The J gene is TRBJ2-5, the V gene TRBV29-1, with TRBD2 matching 11 bases. The closer fit of TRBJ2-7 to the DNA end suggests the J call may be wrong. CDR3 length equals 15 residues. CDR1 is SQVTM and CDR2 is ANQGSEA in the germline V gene. CDR3 loop: CSVVGLAENPYEQYF. Here the CDR3 DNA reads TGCAGCGTTGTGGGACTAGCGGAGAACCCCTACGAGCAGTACTTC.

This sequence joins TRBV6-4 and TRBJ2-1, with 11 bases aligning to TRBD2. CDR1 MRHNA and CDR2 SNTAGT come from the germline V gene. The CDR3 is 16 amino acids. V shed 0 bases, J shed 9 bases, and the junction held 7 bases outside the gene matches. This CDR3 is CASSDSSSGGGREQFF. The DNA of the CDR3 is TGTGCCAGCAGTGACTCGAGTAGCGGGGGGGGACGTGAGCAGTTCTTC.

This chain links TRBV2 with TRBJ2-1, with 10 bases identical to TRBD2. Germline CDR1 and CDR2: SNHLY and FYNNEI. V was pared by 3 bases and J by 4 bases, with 9 bases of the junction left unmatched. The CDR3 loop spans 17 amino acids. The CDR3 region is CASSDVGLAGDYNEQFF. The CDR3 nucleotides are TGTGCCAGCAGTGATGTGGGGCTAGCGGGAGATTACAATGAGCAGTTCTTC.

V gene TRBV28 combines with J gene TRBJ2-2; no reliable D call. This CDR3 comprises 15 residues. The V end was cut by 7 bases, the J end by 0 bases, with 12 bases between. Germline CDR1 and CDR2: MDHEN and SYDVKM. This CDR3 reads CASIQRGTNTGELFF. CDR3 in DNA: TGTGCCAGCATCCAGAGAGGAACGAACACCGGGGAGCTGTTTTTT.

This clone was seen a handful of times. The rearrangement links TRBV30 to TRBJ2-7; TRBD2 might be the D (7 bases). Germline CDR1 reads GTSNPN; CDR2 reads SVGIG (reference sequence). This CDR3 spans 14 amino acids. Trimming removed 1 base from V and 6 bases from J, with 16 bases in between. DNA of the CDR3: TGTGCCTGGAGTGGGGGGGGCAGGGGACGCGAGCAGTACTTC. It specifies CAWSGGGRGREQYF. The full variable domain, its missing parts supplied by reference TRBV30 and TRBJ2-7, is SQTIHQWPATLVQPVGSPLSLECTVEGTSNPNLYWYRQAAGRGLQLLFYSVGIGQISSEVPQNLSASRPQDRQFILSSKKLLLSDSGFYLCAWSGGGRGREQYFGPGTRLTVT.

The chain links TRBV7-6 to TRBJ2-7; maybe TRBD1 (6 bases). Trimming removed 5 bases at V and 6 bases at J, with 17 bases between. The length of the CDR3 is 14 residues. Germline V lookup: CDR1 SGHVS, CDR2 FNYEAQ. DNA of the CDR3: TGTGCCAGCAGCAAAGCCGCACAGGGACGCGAGCAGTACTTC. Translated: CASSKAAQGREQYF.

In its sample, this clone was seen once. The CDR3 DNA reads TGCGCCAGCAGCTCCGAAGTGGGACAGGGCTACACCTTC. Translated: CASSSEVGQGYTF. The chain joins TRBV5-1 to TRBJ1-2, with TRBD1 identical over 7 bases. Germline CDR1 is SGHRS and CDR2 is YFSETQ. This CDR3 has 13 amino acids. Unmatched junction bases numbered 7, after V lost 3 bases and J lost 8 bases.

In this sample, this clone turned up a few times. The CDR3 sequence is CAIKGHLDTEAFF. The CDR3 coding sequence is TGTGCCATAAAGGGGCATTTGGACACTGAAGCTTTCTTT. This chain joins TRBV2 and TRBJ1-1; D possibly corresponds to TRBD1 (5 bases). The CDR3 contains 13 residues. The V end lost 10 bases, the J end lost 3 bases, and 15 bases lay between the germline ends. Germline V gene sequence: CDR1 SNHLY, CDR2 FYNNEI.

The chain joins TRBV5-1 to TRBJ2-3; 11 nucleotides align to TRBD1. The germline CDR1 and CDR2 sequences are SGHRS and YFSETQ. Losses at the gene ends were 4 bases for V and 7 bases for J; bases not matched to a gene: 8. The CDR3 is made up of 15 amino acids. The CDR3 DNA is TGCGCCAGCAGCCCCGGGACAGGGGGAGTAAATACGCAGTATTTT. It yields the protein CASSPGTGGVNTQYF.

The chain uses TRBV28 and TRBJ2-7; D is perhaps TRBD2 (7 bases). This CDR3 has 12 residues. Germline V gives CDR1 MDHEN, CDR2 SYDVKM. Trimming stripped 7 bases from V and 3 bases from J, with 10 bases between. The CDR3 nucleotides read TGTGCCAGCAAGGGGGGGGTCTACGAGCAGTACTTC. Its protein is CASKGGVYEQYF.

This chain uses TRBV19 with TRBJ2-1; TRBD2 might be the D (6 bases). The V end was cut by 3 bases, the J end by 5 bases, with 14 bases between. The CDR3 loop spans 15 amino acids. Per germline, CDR1 LNHDA and CDR2 SQIVND (reference sequence). Here the CDR3 DNA reads TGTGCCAGTAGTATTAAGGCGGGAAGAAACAATGAGCAGTTCTTC. Translation: CASSIKAGRNNEQFF.

This clone was counted a few times. Written as DNA, the CDR3 is TGTGCCAGCAGCTTGGTACCGGGAGCGGCTTACGAGCAGTACTTC. As protein: CASSLVPGAAYEQYF. The gene calls are TRBV5-4 and TRBJ2-7, with D perhaps TRBD2 (6 bases). The ends were cut back, 0 bases at V and 4 bases at J, with 14 bases in the middle. The CDR3 runs to 15 residues. Germline V gene lookup returns CDR1 SGHNT and CDR2 YYREEE (reference sequence).

The V call is TRBV27, the J call TRBJ1-5, with TRBD1 as a possible D gene (6 bases). V was pared by 10 bases and J by 5 bases, with 21 bases between. Germline lookup yields CDR1 MNHEY and CDR2 SMNVEV (reference sequence). The CDR3 has 15 residues. CDR3: CATKRADRPYQPQHF. Here the CDR3 DNA reads TGTGCCACAAAGAGAGCTGACAGGCCGTATCAGCCCCAGCATTTT.

The gene calls are TRBV6-1 and TRBJ1-4; TRBD1 matches 8 bases. Germline V lookup: CDR1 MNHNS, CDR2 SASEGT. The CDR3 has 15 amino acids. Losses at the gene ends were 3 bases for V and 4 bases for J; bases not matched to a gene: 4. The CDR3 region is CASSEGTGINEKLFF. The CDR3 coding sequence is TGTGCCAGCAGTGAGGGGACAGGCATTAATGAAAAACTGTTTTTT.

The CDR3 here is CASSQGLRDRNTEAFF. The DNA of the CDR3 is TGCGCCAGCAGCCAAGGCCTCCGGGACAGGAACACTGAAGCTTTCTTT. This chain uses TRBV4-3 with TRBJ1-1, with TRBD1 identical over 7 bases. V lost 1 base to trimming and J lost 1 base; unmatched junction nucleotides: 6. The CDR3 consists of 16 residues. The germline gives CDR1 LGHNA, CDR2 YSLEER.

The chain links TRBV15 to TRBJ1-4; 11 nucleotides agree with TRBD1. The V and J ends lost 1 base and 7 bases, in that order; junction bases with no gene match: 8. This CDR3 is built from 17 residues. The germline V gene has CDR1 LNHNV and CDR2 YYDKDF (reference sequence). The CDR3 reads CATSRAGTGGYSEKLFF. The CDR3 DNA sequence: TGTGCCACCAGCAGAGCCGGGACAGGGGGATATAGTGAAAAACTGTTTTTT.

The rearrangement joins TRBV10-3 to TRBJ1-2; D is unclear. Trimming shortened V by 2 bases and J by 8 bases, and 15 bases separated the two germline ends. CDR1 and CDR2 (germline): ENHRY, SYGVKD. CDR3 size: 14 residues. The CDR3 coding sequence is TGTGCCATCAGTGAGCCCACGTCCTCGGGGGGCTACACCTTC. Translating gives CAISEPTSSGGYTF.

The J gene is TRBJ1-2, the V gene TRBV30, with a weak D call TRBD1 (6 bases). CDR3 length equals 12 residues. CDR1 GTSNPN and CDR2 SVGIG come from the germline V gene (reference sequence). The germline V and J ends were trimmed by 1 base and 9 bases, with 12 bases remaining between them. This chain's CDR3 is CAWSAGTGRYTF. CDR3 nucleotide sequence: TGTGCCTGGAGTGCCGGTACAGGGCGCTACACCTTC.